What follows are 26 T cell receptor beta chains derived from one specimen sequenced in a study of cytomegalovirus exposure and HLA in healthy donors. The PCR used 60 Vbeta and 13 Jbeta primers. Assay: immunoSEQ multiplex PCR; the TCRdb copy retains only in-frame clones and omits some. Of fewer than 200,000 clones in the sample, 75% to 85% were seen once. The sequenced sample consisted of PBMCs. These receptor sequences come from a girl between 2 and 10 years old in good health and CMV-seropositive.

This clone was seen a few times. V is TRBV2 and J is TRBJ1-2; TRBD1 might be the D (5 bases). V was shortened by 9 bases and J by 2 bases, with 13 bases between the two germline ends. The CDR3 is made up of 13 amino acids. From germline, CDR1 is SNHLY and CDR2 FYNNEI. The CDR3 nucleotides are TGTGCCAGTTTGATGGGGCGGAACTATGGCTACACCTTC. Translation gives CASLMGRNYGYTF.

The CDR3 loop reads CASSPIRAASTDTQYF. In DNA, the CDR3 is TGTGCCAGCTCCCCCATTAGAGCGGCTAGCACAGATACGCAGTATTTT. The V gene is TRBV18, the J gene TRBJ2-3, with D maybe TRBD2 (5 bases). V lost 6 bases, J lost 0 bases, and 16 bases lay in between. CDR1 is KGHSH, CDR2 LQKENI, per germline. This CDR3 has 16 residues.

The chain is built from TRBV2 and TRBJ2-7; 7 nucleotides align to TRBD1. The trim removed 7 bases at V and 2 bases at J, leaving 8 bases unmatched. Germline CDR1 and CDR2: SNHLY and FYNNEI. This CDR3 is 14 amino acids long. The CDR3 protein is CASKYGTETYEQYF. The CDR3 nucleotides are TGTGCCAGCAAATACGGGACAGAAACCTACGAGCAGTACTTC.

The chain joins TRBV7-9 to TRBJ2-2; 9 nucleotides line up with TRBD1. J lost 3 bases, V lost 3 bases, and 2 bases had no gene match. From germline, CDR1 is SEHNR and CDR2 FQNEAQ (reference sequence). The CDR3 covers 15 residues. The CDR3 region has the DNA TGTGCCAGCAGCTTTGGGACAGGGCACACCGGGGAGCTGTTTTTT. Translation: CASSFGTGHTGELFF.

The gene calls are TRBV19 and TRBJ1-4, with 7 bases that match TRBD1. This CDR3 is 15 amino acids long. J gave up 6 bases and V 0 bases, and 4 bases lay outside the gene matches. Germline CDR1 is LNHDA and CDR2 is SQIVND (reference sequence). CDR3 DNA: TGTGCCAGTAGTATAGAAGGGGGCTCGTATGAAAAACTGTTTTTT. Protein sequence: CASSIEGGSYEKLFF.

This clone was recorded once. This chain connects TRBV7-7 to TRBJ2-3, with a tentative D call TRBD2 (6 bases). Germline CDR1 reads SSHAT; CDR2 reads FNYEAQ (reference sequence). The CDR3 extends over 17 amino acids. Trimming shortened V by 5 bases and J by 6 bases, and 24 bases separated the two germline ends. DNA for the CDR3: TGTGCCAGCAGCCCCTCCGCCGGGAGCGACGGCCGGGATACGCAGTATTTT. Protein sequence: CASSPSAGSDGRDTQYF.

This chain joins TRBV7-6 and TRBJ2-7, with TRBD2 identical over 9 bases. V was clipped by 5 bases and J by 4 bases; unmatched bases: 9. The CDR3 has 15 residues. Germline V gene data show CDR1 as SGHVS and CDR2 as FNYEAQ. In DNA, the CDR3 is TGTGCCAGCAGCCCTAGCGGGGTAACGAGATACGAGCAGTACTTC. Protein sequence: CASSPSGVTRYEQYF.

V usage is TRBV10-1 and J usage is TRBJ2-1, with a tentative D call TRBD2 (6 bases). From germline, CDR1 is WNHNN and CDR2 SYGVQD (reference sequence). Trimming left V 6 bases short and J 8 bases short, with 14 bases between. The CDR3 runs 13 residues. CDR3 region: CASSRESGDEQFF. DNA of the CDR3: TGCGCCAGCAGCAGGGAATCGGGGGATGAGCAGTTCTTC.

The V gene is TRBV28, the J gene TRBJ1-2, with D perhaps TRBD1 (5 bases). In germline, CDR1 is MDHEN, CDR2 SYDVKM. The CDR3 is made up of 13 amino acids. The V gene lost 3 bases and the J gene lost 7 bases, with 12 bases spanning the gap. In DNA, the CDR3 is TGTGCCAGCAGTTTCGGGGGTTTCGGTGGCTACACCTTC. Translation gives CASSFGGFGGYTF.

This sequence joins TRBV30 and TRBJ1-1; weak D call: TRBD1 (6 bases). The CDR3 is 13 amino acids. The V gene lost 4 bases and the J gene lost 6 bases, with 15 bases spanning the gap. Per germline, CDR1 GTSNPN and CDR2 SVGIG (reference sequence). CDR3 region: CAWTQGLPSEAFF. The CDR3 DNA is TGTGCCTGGACCCAGGGGCTCCCCTCTGAAGCTTTCTTT.

The chain carries TRBV5-1 and TRBJ1-3; 11 bases fit TRBD1. From germline, CDR1 is SGHRS and CDR2 YFSETQ. V lost 0 bases and J lost 4; bases outside the gene matches: 3. CDR3 length: 16 residues. As DNA, the CDR3 is TGCGCCAGCAGCTTGGTGGACAGGGGGCCCGGAAACACCATATATTTT. This gives the protein CASSLVDRGPGNTIYF.

The chain has TRBV7-3 and TRBJ2-1; D unclear. CDR3 length: 13 amino acids. V gave up 3 bases and J gave up 6 bases, with 9 bases separating them. Germline V CDR1 and CDR2: SGHTA, FQGTGA. CDR3: CASSFGLANEQFF. CDR3 nucleotide sequence: TGTGCCAGCAGCTTTGGCCTCGCCAATGAGCAGTTCTTC.

The V call is TRBV6-1, the J call TRBJ1-2, with D possibly TRBD1 on 5 matching bases. CDR1 and CDR2 from the germline V gene are MNHNS and SASEGT. This CDR3 is built from 16 residues. V was pared by 1 base and J by 1 base, with 13 bases between. The CDR3 nucleotides are TGTGCCAGCAGTGAAGTCCTCCAGGGAAATAACTATGGCTACACCTTC. It yields the protein CASSEVLQGNNYGYTF.

The V and J genes are TRBV5-4 and TRBJ1-2; 7 bases agree with TRBD1. CDR1 and CDR2 (germline): SGHNT, YYREEE (reference sequence). Trimming at V came to 0 bases and at J to 4 bases, leaving 0 bases not matched to a gene. The CDR3 covers 13 residues. CDR3 protein: CASSLGDSYGYTF. The CDR3 DNA reads as TGTGCCAGCAGCTTGGGGGACAGCTATGGCTACACCTTC.

The chain joins TRBV19 to TRBJ1-2, with 12 bases matching TRBD1. The CDR3 is made up of 15 amino acids. Germline CDR1 is LNHDA and CDR2 is SQIVND (reference sequence). Losses at the gene ends were 4 bases for V and 6 bases for J; bases not matched to a gene: 6. The CDR3 DNA reads as TGTGCCAGTAGTAGCCCCGGGACAGGGGGCCATGGCTACACCTTC. This sequence encodes CASSSPGTGGHGYTF. Using reference TRBV19 and TRBJ1-2 for the parts outside the CDR3, the full variable domain is DGGITQSPKYLFRKEGQNVTLSCEQNLNHDAMYWYRQDPGQGLRLIYYSQIVNDFQKGDIAEGYSVSREKKESFPLTVTSAQKNPTAFYLCASSSPGTGGHGYTFGSGTRLTVV.

This chain connects TRBV5-6 to TRBJ2-1, with 13 bases fitting TRBD2. The germline CDR1 and CDR2 sequences are SGHDT and YYEEEE. V trimming: 4 bases; J trimming: 9 bases; junction bases outside the gene matches: 10. The CDR3 is 16 residues long. CDR3 DNA sequence: TGTGCCAGCAGCCCGAGACTAGCGGGAGGAGTGGGTGAGCAGTTCTTC. Its translation: CASSPRLAGGVGEQFF.

This clone was seen more than once but under ten times. V gene TRBV5-1 combines with J gene TRBJ2-7; 9 nucleotides match TRBD1. J lost 3 bases, V lost 3 bases, and 4 bases had no gene match. The CDR3 spans 14 residues. Per the germline V gene, CDR1 is SGHRS and CDR2 is YFSETQ. CDR3 DNA: TGCGCCAGCAGCTGGGACAGGGTTAACTACGAGCAGTACTTC. It encodes CASSWDRVNYEQYF.

This clone has just one count. The chain carries TRBV6-5 and TRBJ2-7; TRBD1 might be the D (5 bases). There are 14 residues in the CDR3. The germline V and J ends were trimmed by 5 bases and 0 bases, with 11 bases remaining between them. Germline assignment: CDR1 MNHEY and CDR2 SVGAGI. Here the CDR3 reads CASSRQSPSYEQYF. In DNA form, the CDR3 reads TGTGCCAGCAGTCGACAGTCTCCCTCCTACGAGCAGTACTTC.

The chain joins TRBV12-5 to TRBJ2-3, with 12 nucleotides matching TRBD2. The V gene end was trimmed by 6 bases and the J gene end by 5 bases; junction bases not matched to a gene: 15. The germline V gene has CDR1 LGHNT and CDR2 FRNRAP. The CDR3 is 18 residues long. In DNA, the CDR3 is TGTGCTAGTGGACGTCAGTTCACACTAGCGGGGGGACAAGATACGCAGTATTTT. This translates into CASGRQFTLAGGQDTQYF.

V and J are TRBV19 and TRBJ2-1; 11 bases line up with TRBD2. J gave up 0 bases and V 5 bases, and 6 bases lay outside the gene matches. This CDR3 contains 17 residues. Germline assignment: CDR1 LNHDA and CDR2 SQIVND (reference sequence). CDR3 bases: TGTGCCAGTAGTCTGACTAGCGGGGTATCCTCCTACAATGAGCAGTTCTTC. It encodes CASSLTSGVSSYNEQFF.

This sequence joins TRBV6-1 and TRBJ2-7; D not resolved. The CDR3 extends over 13 amino acids. Between the trimmed V and J ends, which lost 4 bases and 3 bases, there was a span of 10 bases. Germline assignment: CDR1 MNHNS and CDR2 SASEGT. The CDR3 nucleotides are TGTGCCAGCAGTGGACACGCGTTCTACGAGCAGTACTTC. Translation: CASSGHAFYEQYF.

This sequence joins TRBV12-5 and TRBJ1-1; a weak D match, TRBD1 (5 bases). This CDR3 is 15 amino acids long. CDR1 and CDR2 from the germline V gene are LGHNT and FRNRAP. V gave up 3 bases and J gave up 4 bases, with 15 bases separating them. CDR3 nucleotide sequence: TGTGCTAGTGGTTTCAGCGGGGGTGAGGGCACTGAAGCTTTCTTT. Protein: CASGFSGGEGTEAFF.

The chain links TRBV2 to TRBJ1-1; 8 bases map to TRBD1. Germline assignment: CDR1 SNHLY and CDR2 FYNNEI. This CDR3 comprises 13 residues. V dropped 7 bases and J dropped 4; count of bases not matched to a gene: 5. This chain's CDR3 is CASNGQGITEAFF. CDR3 DNA: TGTGCCAGCAATGGACAGGGTATCACTGAAGCTTTCTTT.

The V gene is TRBV30, the J gene TRBJ2-7, with 8 bases that match TRBD1. V gave up 5 bases and J gave up 4 bases; unmatched junction bases: 1. The CDR3 covers 11 residues. Germline CDR1 and CDR2: GTSNPN and SVGIG (reference sequence). CDR3 amino acids: CAWRTGYEQYF. CDR3 nucleotide sequence: TGTGCCTGGCGGACAGGGTACGAGCAGTACTTC.

This clone was seen only a few times. V and J are TRBV5-4 and TRBJ2-2; tentative D call: TRBD1 (5 bases). Germline CDR1 and CDR2: SGHNT and YYREEE (reference sequence). V was trimmed by 4 bases and J by 5 bases, leaving 9 bases between them. CDR3 length: 13 amino acids. In DNA form, the CDR3 reads TGTGCCAGCAGCGTACAGGTGACCGGGGAGCTGTTTTTT. It specifies CASSVQVTGELFF.

This rearrangement joins TRBV7-2 to TRBJ2-1, with a tentative D call TRBD2 (6 bases). Between the trimmed V and J ends, which lost 4 bases and 9 bases, there was a span of 16 bases. The CDR3 spans 14 residues. CDR1 and CDR2 (germline): SGHTA, FQGNSA. For the CDR3, the DNA is TGTGCCAGCAGCTCCCCACGGGCGGGAACTGAGCAGTTCTTC. It yields the protein CASSSPRAGTEQFF.